The 4 T cell receptor beta chains given below trace back to one sample, sequenced in a study of T cell responses to AZD1222 COVID-19 vaccine listed by TCRdb under 2021. The time point label on this specimen signifies: about 28 days (+/-7) after the second vaccine dose. Library prep was done by the immunoSEQ multiplex PCR assay. As stored in TCRdb, this immuneACCESS dataset retains in-frame rearrangements with V and J assigned. A fraction of the clones does not appear; measured against another copy, unresolved V genes explain less than half of the discrepancy, and the remainder lacks a known reason. This sample gives tens of thousands of clones in total; roughly 89% of them show up just once. The ten largest account for less than 5% of the sample. Sequenced here: peripheral blood, sampled 28 days after the second AZD1222 dose. The receptor set was obtained from an adult who received the AZD1222 COVID-19 vaccine.

This clone was seen only a few times. Other DNA sequences of this sample code for an identical CDR3. This chain connects TRBV18 to TRBJ1-1, with D possibly being TRBD1 (6 bases). From germline, CDR1 is KGHSH and CDR2 LQKENI. Trimming shortened V by 3 bases and J by 1 base, and 6 bases separated the two germline ends. The CDR3 runs to 13 residues. Written as DNA, the CDR3 is TGTGCCAGCTCACCGGGACAGAACACTGAAGCTTTCTTT. Translating gives CASSPGQNTEAFF.

The genes are TRBV6-5 and TRBJ2-2, with D possibly TRBD2 on 5 matching bases. Looked up from germline, CDR1 is MNHEY and CDR2 is SVGAGI. This CDR3 contains 14 residues. Deletions cut 6 bases from V and 4 bases from J, with 12 bases between. The CDR3 bases are TGTGCCAGCAGCTTTCTAGCTGGCACCGGGGAGCTGTTTTTT. The encoded protein is CASSFLAGTGELFF.

This chain uses TRBV6-5 with TRBJ2-5; D is undetermined. The CDR3 length is 14 residues. CDR1 and CDR2 (germline): MNHEY, SVGAGI. V was cut by 6 bases and J by 3 bases, with 14 bases left in between. This chain's CDR3 is CASRGWATEETQYF. The CDR3 bases are TGTGCCAGCAGAGGGTGGGCAACGGAAGAGACCCAGTACTTC.

The J gene is TRBJ1-2, the V gene TRBV6-5, with unresolved D. The germline V gene encodes CDR1 MNHEY and CDR2 SVGAGI. The CDR3 sequence is 11 residues long. Trimming removed 6 bases from V and 5 bases from J, with 7 bases in between. CDR3 DNA sequence: TGTGCCAGCAGCTCCGAGTATGGCTACACCTTC. It translates to CASSSEYGYTF.